Listed below are T cell receptor beta chains from one sample, sequenced in a study of control samples from healthy donors and cancer patients. TCRdb keeps only in-frame clones here, not all; method: immunoSEQ multiplex PCR. The sample lists about 120,000 clones, roughly 87% occurring once. The sample consisted of blood. Every receptor here comes from a man between 18 and 35 years old in good health. CDR3s include the opening cysteine and the closing phenylalanine or tryptophan. The D gene is left open where the match is weak. Clone size is not always given. Where it is, it says once, few, many or a class for expanded clones.

TRBV5-4	.	TRBD1	TRBJ1-2	CASSGTGNYGYTF	TGTGCCAGCAGCGGGACAGGGAACTATGGCTACACCTTC
TRBV7-9	.	.	TRBJ2-5	CASSKQETQYF	TGTGCCAGCAGCAAACAAGAGACCCAGTACTTC
TRBV2	once	.	TRBJ2-1	CASTLGEQFF	TGTGCCAGCACCCTTGGTGAGCAGTTCTTC
TRBV10-1	.	.	TRBJ2-7	CASSESRRGGEQYF	TGCGCCAGCAGTGAGTCGAGGAGGGGTGGCGAGCAGTACTTC
TRBV7-3	.	TRBD2	TRBJ2-1	CASSSTGLATEQFF	TGTGCCAGCAGCTCCACCGGACTAGCTACTGAGCAGTTCTTC
TRBV30	.	.	TRBJ2-5	CAWSVTVKETQYF	TGTGCCTGGAGTGTAACGGTTAAGGAGACCCAGTACTTC
TRBV5-1	.	TRBD1	TRBJ2-1	CASSLGGQGALGMNEQFF	TGCGCCAGCAGCTTGGGAGGGCAGGGGGCGCTTGGGATGAATGAGCAGTTCTTC
TRBV28	few	.	TRBJ1-2	CASSRPGSGNYGYTF	TGTGCCAGCAGTCGACCAGGTTCGGGTAACTATGGCTACACCTTC
TRBV7-3	.	.	TRBJ2-2	CASSLVVGAGELFF	TGTGCCAGCAGCTTAGTTGTTGGGGCGGGGGAGCTGTTTTTT
TRBV19	.	TRBD2	TRBJ2-7	CASSRTSGGTPYEQYF	TGTGCCAGTAGTCGGACTAGCGGGGGGACGCCCTACGAGCAGTACTTC
TRBV5-6	.	TRBD1	TRBJ1-6	CASSGVTGQSPLHF	TGTGCCAGCAGCGGAGTGACAGGGCAGTCACCCCTCCACTTT
TRBV27	.	TRBD2	TRBJ2-1	CASSLALRLGLDNEQFF	TGTGCCAGCAGTTTAGCACTTCGCCTCGGACTAGACAATGAGCAGTTCTTC
TRBV19	.	.	TRBJ2-7	CASSINSVGSYEQYF	TGTGCCAGTAGTATAAATTCCGTTGGCTCCTACGAGCAGTACTTC
TRBV18	.	TRBD1	TRBJ2-5	CASSPPQGQETQYF	TGTGCCAGCTCACCACCCCAGGGACAGGAGACCCAGTACTTC
TRBV18	.	TRBD1	TRBJ1-5	CASSKGAVGQPQHF	TGTGCCAGCTCAAAGGGGGCGGTCGGTCAGCCCCAGCATTTT
TRBV30	.	.	TRBJ2-1	CAATHKGRQFF	TGTGCCGCCACACATAAGGGGCGGCAGTTCTTC
TRBV30	.	.	TRBJ1-4	CAWSVTGGGYSEKLFF	TGTGCCTGGAGTGTAACCGGGGGCGGCTATAGTGAAAAACTGTTTTTT
TRBV11-3	.	TRBD2	TRBJ2-1	CASSLGDSGRSSYNEQFF	TGTGCCAGCAGCCTAGGTGATAGCGGGAGGAGCTCCTACAATGAGCAGTTCTTC
TRBV20-1	.	.	TRBJ1-1	CSAAWGTEAFF	TGCAGTGCTGCATGGGGCACTGAAGCTTTCTTT
TRBV5-6	.	TRBD1	TRBJ1-1	CASRSGQGISAFF	TGTGCCAGCAGGTCGGGACAGGGTATATCAGCTTTCTTT
TRBV18	.	TRBD1	TRBJ1-1	CASSPIQQGTEAFF	TGTGCCAGCTCACCAATTCAACAGGGGACTGAAGCTTTCTTT
TRBV15	.	.	TRBJ1-5	CATSREGGQPQHF	TGTGCCACCAGCAGAGAAGGGGGGCAGCCCCAGCATTTT
TRBV19	.	TRBD2	TRBJ2-1	CASSTELAGIYEQFF	TGTGCCAGTAGTACAGAGCTAGCGGGAATTTATGAGCAGTTCTTC
TRBV5-6	.	TRBD1	TRBJ1-1	CASSLDTGTGVNTEAFF	TGTGCCAGCAGCCTGGACACAGGGACAGGGGTAAACACTGAAGCTTTCTTT
TRBV7-2	once	.	TRBJ2-2	CASSPMGYTGELFF	TGTGCCAGCAGCCCGATGGGCTACACCGGGGAGCTGTTTTTT
TRBV7-9	.	.	TRBJ1-6	CASSFHQSPLHF	TGTGCCAGCAGCTTTCATCAATCACCCCTCCACTTT
TRBV7-2	.	.	TRBJ2-7	CASSLPGTPYEQYF	TGTGCCAGCAGCTTACCCGGGACTCCCTACGAGCAGTACTTC
TRBV10-3	.	TRBD1	TRBJ1-2	CAISESRAGGEGNYGYTF	TGTGCCATCAGTGAGTCTCGGGCAGGGGGCGAGGGGAACTATGGCTACACCTTC
TRBV10-3	.	TRBD1	TRBJ1-5	CAISESMDRVGSNQPQHF	TGTGCCATCAGTGAGTCAATGGACAGGGTGGGCAGCAATCAGCCCCAGCATTTT
TRBV29-1	.	.	TRBJ2-7	CSGGGLRSYEQYF	TGCAGCGGTGGGGGCCTCCGCTCCTACGAGCAGTACTTC
TRBV6-5	.	.	TRBJ2-1	CASTVLGEQFF	TGTGCCAGCACTGTACTCGGTGAGCAGTTCTTC
TRBV5-1	.	TRBD1	TRBJ2-1	CASSRSGPDRGGNEQFF	TGCGCCAGCAGTCGATCGGGACCGGACAGGGGCGGCAATGAGCAGTTCTTC
TRBV19	.	TRBD2	TRBJ2-5	CASSIEWTSGLIVETQYF	TGTGCCAGTAGTATAGAATGGACTAGCGGATTGATTGTAGAGACCCAGTACTTC
TRBV5-1	.	TRBD2	TRBJ2-5	CASSLGLAGGPVSETQYF	TGCGCCAGCAGCTTGGGACTAGCGGGAGGGCCAGTAAGTGAGACCCAGTACTTC
TRBV19	.	.	TRBJ2-1	CASSPLLSPHEQFF	TGTGCCAGTAGTCCGTTACTTAGTCCCCATGAGCAGTTCTTC
TRBV28	.	.	TRBJ1-2	CASTTQIPYGYTF	TGTGCCAGCACAACACAAATCCCATATGGCTACACCTTC
TRBV1	.	.	TRBJ2-3	CTSSRGSPISSSTDTQYF	TGCACCAGCAGCCGGGGTAGTCCTATAAGTTCTAGCACAGATACGCAGTATTTT
TRBV4-3	.	.	TRBJ2-2	CASSSRNTNTGELFF	TGCGCCAGCAGCTCGAGGAATACGAACACCGGGGAGCTGTTTTTT
TRBV9	.	TRBD1	TRBJ2-7	CASSVDRAGEQYF	TGTGCCAGCAGCGTCGACAGGGCAGGCGAGCAGTACTTC
TRBV12-3/TRBV12-4	.	.	TRBJ1-1	CASRPYRARLFF	TGTGCCAGCAGACCATACCGGGCCCGGCTATTCTTT
TRBV28	.	.	TRBJ1-1	CASNFKAVETEAFF	TGTGCCAGCAATTTTAAAGCCGTTGAGACTGAAGCTTTCTTT
TRBV25-1	.	.	TRBJ1-1	CASSSSGGAEAFF	TGTGCCAGCAGTTCCTCTGGGGGCGCTGAAGCTTTCTTT
TRBV5-1	.	.	TRBJ1-1	CASSLVVNTEAFF	TGCGCCAGCAGCTTGGTTGTGAACACTGAAGCTTTCTTT
TRBV3-1/TRBV3-2	.	.	TRBJ2-1	CASRPSRKKEQFF	TGTGCCAGCAGGCCCAGTCGGAAAAAAGAGCAGTTCTTC
TRBV27	.	.	TRBJ2-2	CASSLNTGELFF	TGTGCCAGCAGTCTCAACACCGGGGAGCTGTTTTTT
TRBV25-1	once	TRBD2	TRBJ2-1	CASSVALAGGQSYNEQFF	TGTGCCAGCAGTGTCGCACTAGCGGGAGGCCAATCCTACAATGAGCAGTTCTTC
TRBV7-9	.	.	TRBJ2-7	CASSLAETSSRREQYF	TGTGCCAGCAGCTTAGCGGAGACTTCCTCTAGGAGGGAGCAGTACTTC
TRBV29-1	.	TRBD1	TRBJ2-7	CSAWTGPSYEQYF	TGCAGCGCGTGGACAGGTCCTTCCTACGAGCAGTACTTC
TRBV9	once	.	TRBJ1-3	CASSAGGLSGNTIYF	TGTGCCAGCAGCGCGGGGGGACTATCTGGAAACACCATATATTTT
TRBV5-1	.	.	TRBJ2-1	CASSLVDGNEQFF	TGCGCCAGCAGCTTGGTGGACGGCAATGAGCAGTTCTTC
TRBV7-8	.	TRBD1	TRBJ1-5	CASSLAGATGAQPQHF	TGTGCCAGCAGCTTAGCTGGGGCTACAGGGGCTCAGCCCCAGCATTTT
TRBV2	.	TRBD2	TRBJ2-1	CASTTGLAGEEQFF	TGTGCCAGCACCACGGGACTAGCGGGAGAGGAGCAGTTCTTC
TRBV21-1	.	.	TRBJ1-1	CASSKARNGVATEAFF	TGTGCCAGCAGCAAAGCGCGTAACGGAGTGGCCACTGAAGCTTTCTTT
TRBV30	.	.	TRBJ1-3	CAWSSRLQGLYTIYF	TGTGCCTGGAGTTCCCGTCTGCAGGGCCTTTACACCATATATTTT
TRBV3-1/TRBV3-2	.	.	TRBJ1-2	CASSQGQGGGYTF	TGTGCCAGCAGCCAAGGGCAGGGCGGTGGCTACACCTTC
TRBV28	.	TRBD1	TRBJ1-4	CASSPPGQSFSEKLFF	TGTGCCAGCAGTCCCCCGGGACAGTCATTTAGTGAAAAACTGTTTTTT
TRBV6-5	.	.	TRBJ2-7	CASSRLTPTYEQYF	TGTGCCAGTAGTAGACTGACACCTACCTACGAGCAGTACTTC
TRBV12-5	.	TRBD1	TRBJ2-2	CASAQGTNTGELFF	TGTGCTAGTGCACAGGGGACGAACACCGGGGAGCTGTTTTTT
TRBV3-1/TRBV3-2	.	.	TRBJ2-1	CASSQPGSSYNEQFF	TGTGCCAGCAGCCAACCAGGGAGTTCCTACAATGAGCAGTTCTTC
TRBV10-2	.	TRBD1	TRBJ1-3	CASRTPDRAGNTIYF	TGCGCCAGCAGGACCCCCGACAGGGCTGGAAACACCATATATTTT